Here is one T cell receptor (beta chain) with its context. Its target is not known. An end of the junction does not agree with germline; a read error may underlie this. This entry is derived from a study of T cells in Graves' hyperthyroidism and ophthalmopathy. Amplification of TCR beta CDR3 regions used RNA as the template. TCR CDR3 regions were first amplified by RT-PCR with HTBI primers. TCRdb independently ran MiXCR on the multiplex PCR reads; one entry per CDR3 protein. The sample lists about 540,000 distinct CDR3 sequences, under 60% occurring once. No progression to ophthalmopathy during 18 months of follow-up defined stable disease. The CDR3 is 14 residues long. Germline V CDR1 and CDR2: LNHDA, SQIVND (reference sequence). General study points: Blood shared most expanded thyroid clonotypes above 0.001.

The origin of this receptor is a woman between 18 and 29 years old with Graves' hyperthyroidism. The chain recombines TRBV19 with TRBJ1-1; 10 bases line up with TRBD1. Sequenced: peripheral blood or thyroid tissue (not recorded which). This CDR3 reads CVSGDRGLGTEAFF. The CDR3 coding sequence is TGTGTCAGTGGCGACAGGGGGCTCGGCACTGAAGCTTTCTTT.